The TCR beta chain described here comes from a study of T cell responses to AZD1222 COVID-19 vaccine. Regarding the study as a whole: Spike regions recognized by vaccine-associated CD4 TCRs spanned the protein, led by 160-218 and 743-854.

TCRdb's table, derived via immunoSEQ multiplex PCR, lists solely in-frame clones and lacks some. The repertoire holds more than 150,000 clones, about 93% seen once, with around 1.9% in the top ten. Comments on this clone: What it recognizes is unknown.

The V gene's germline CDR1 is MNHEY and CDR2 SVGAGI. The V end was cut by 2 bases, the J end by 2 bases, with 10 bases between. CDR3 length: 14 amino acids. Specimen: peripheral blood, collected 28 days after the second AZD1222 dose. The sequence derives from an adult who received the AZD1222 COVID-19 vaccine. The gene calls are TRBV6-5 and TRBJ2-7; the D call may be TRBD1 or TRBD2 (5 bases each). The CDR3 sequence is CASSYGGIAYEQYF. For the CDR3, the DNA is TGTGCCAGCAGTTACGGGGGTATCGCCTACGAGCAGTACTTC.